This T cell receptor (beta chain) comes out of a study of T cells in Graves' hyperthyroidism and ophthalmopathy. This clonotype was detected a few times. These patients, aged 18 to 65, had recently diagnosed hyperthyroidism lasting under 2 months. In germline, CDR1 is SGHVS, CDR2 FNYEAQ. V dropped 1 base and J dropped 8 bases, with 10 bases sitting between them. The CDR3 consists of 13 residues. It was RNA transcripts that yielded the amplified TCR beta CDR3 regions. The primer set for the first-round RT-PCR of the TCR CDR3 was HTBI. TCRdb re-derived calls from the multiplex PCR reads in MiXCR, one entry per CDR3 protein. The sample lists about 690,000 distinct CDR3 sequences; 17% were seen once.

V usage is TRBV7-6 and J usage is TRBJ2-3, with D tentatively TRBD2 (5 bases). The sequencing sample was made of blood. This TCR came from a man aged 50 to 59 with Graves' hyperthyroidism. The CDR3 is CASSLENGGTQYF. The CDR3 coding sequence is TGTGCCAGCAGCTTAGAAAACGGAGGTACGCAGTATTTT.